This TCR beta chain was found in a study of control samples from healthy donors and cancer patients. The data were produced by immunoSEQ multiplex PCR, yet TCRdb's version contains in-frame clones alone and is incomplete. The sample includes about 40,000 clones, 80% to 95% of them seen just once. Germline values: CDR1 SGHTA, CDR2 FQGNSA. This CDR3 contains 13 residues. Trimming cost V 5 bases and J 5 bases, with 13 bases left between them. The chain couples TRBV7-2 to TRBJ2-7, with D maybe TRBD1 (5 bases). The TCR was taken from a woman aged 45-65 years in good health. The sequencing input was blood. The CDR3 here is CASSQLLGDEQYF. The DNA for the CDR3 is TGTGCCAGCAGCCAGCTCCTAGGGGACGAGCAGTACTTC. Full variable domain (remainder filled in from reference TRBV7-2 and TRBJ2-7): GAGVSQSPSNKVTEKGKDVELRCDPISGHTALYWYRQSLGQGLEFLIYFQGNSAPDKSGLPSDRFSAERTGGSVSTLTIQRTQQEDSAVYLCASSQLLGDEQYFGPGTRLTVT.